These 4 T cell receptor beta chains share one sample of origin, sequenced in a study of cytomegalovirus exposure and HLA in healthy donors. PCR employed 60 Vbeta and 13 Jbeta primers. Generated by immunoSEQ multiplex PCR, the TCRdb table keeps only in-frame clones and is missing some. The data contain fewer than 150,000 clones, over 70% of them singletons. The sample consisted of PBMCs. These receptors were obtained from a man aged 40-55 years in good health and CMV-seropositive.

The chain recombines TRBV2 with TRBJ1-1; 7 nucleotides agree with TRBD1. The CDR3 is 13 residues long. Germline CDR1 SNHLY, CDR2 FYNNEI. V lost 11 bases and J lost 5; bases outside the gene matches: 11. The CDR3: CAGRDSLLTEAFF. In DNA form, the CDR3 reads TGTGCCGGACGGGACAGCCTTTTGACTGAAGCTTTCTTT.

The chain joins TRBV5-1 to TRBJ2-5; D might be TRBD1 (5 bases). The CDR3 extends over 14 amino acids. Trimming shortened V by 3 bases and J by 5 bases, and 14 bases separated the two germline ends. Germline V gene sequence: CDR1 SGHRS, CDR2 YFSETQ. In DNA form, the CDR3 reads TGCGCCAGCAGCTCCGGACACCTTGAGGAGACCCAGTACTTC. This gives the protein CASSSGHLEETQYF.

This rearrangement joins TRBV7-2 to TRBJ2-5; 7 bases are a match to TRBD2. Germline CDR1 SGHTA, CDR2 FQGNSA. Unmatched junction bases numbered 5, after V lost 5 bases and J lost 5 bases. The CDR3 is 13 residues long. The DNA for the CDR3 is TGTGCCAGCAGCCGGGTCGGGGGGGAGACCCAGTACTTC. This sequence encodes CASSRVGGETQYF.

The rearrangement joins TRBV18 to TRBJ2-5; maybe TRBD2 (5 bases). Germline CDR1 KGHSH, CDR2 LQKENI. V lost 3 bases to trimming and J lost 1 base, with 6 bases between them. This CDR3 has 13 amino acids. This chain's CDR3 is CASSPGIQETQYF. Written as DNA, the CDR3 is TGTGCCAGCTCACCCGGGATCCAAGAGACCCAGTACTTC.